This T cell receptor (beta chain) was recorded in a study of shared clonotypes between healthy human individuals. Germline CDR1 and CDR2: SQVTM and ANQGSEA. There are 11 residues in the CDR3. Around 29,000 T cell genomes, or about 320 ng DNA, went into unsorted PBMC replicate PCRs. Produced via immunoSEQ multiplex PCR; TCRdb's table is partial and in-frame only. The data contain about half a million clones, around four fifths of them singletons. The sample consisted of PBMCs. The V and J genes are TRBV29-1 and TRBJ2-5; no reliable D call. TRBJ2-7 matches the DNA end more closely, so the J call is doubtful. The origin of this receptor is a woman between 35 and 50 years old in good health. Some clones in this sample may be carry-over from other donors' samples. CDR3 bases: TGCAGCGTTGCTGTGACACGCGAGCAGTACTTC. This translates into CSVAVTREQYF.